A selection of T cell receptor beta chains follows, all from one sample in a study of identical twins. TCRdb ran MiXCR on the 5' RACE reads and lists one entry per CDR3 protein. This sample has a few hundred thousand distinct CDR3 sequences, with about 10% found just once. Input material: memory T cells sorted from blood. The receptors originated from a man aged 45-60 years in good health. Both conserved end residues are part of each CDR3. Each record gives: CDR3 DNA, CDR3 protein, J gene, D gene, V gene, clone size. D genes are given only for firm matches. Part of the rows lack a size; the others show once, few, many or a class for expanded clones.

TGTGCCAGCAGCTTGGCCTTCAGGGGCGCGGAGACCCAGTACTTC,CASSLAFRGAETQYF,TRBJ2-5,NA,TRBV5-8,few
TGTGCCAGCAGTTTCGGGACAGCTTCTTTCTATGGCTACACCTTC,CASSFGTASFYGYTF,TRBJ1-2,TRBD1,TRBV27,NA
TGCAGTGCTATCACAGGGGGCCAGGGTGGCTACACCTTC,CSAITGGQGGYTF,TRBJ1-2,TRBD1,TRBV20-1,few
TGCGCCAGCAGCATACTGACGGATAACACTGAAGCTTTCTTT,CASSILTDNTEAFF,TRBJ1-1,NA,TRBV5-1,few
TGTGCCAGCAGCTTACCGACTAGCGGGAGGATAGCCTACGAGCAGTACTTC,CASSLPTSGRIAYEQYF,TRBJ2-7,TRBD2,TRBV7-2,many
TGCGCCAGCAGCCAAGATGTGACTAGCGGGGGGTGGAGGGAGCAGTTCTTC,CASSQDVTSGGWREQFF,TRBJ2-1,TRBD2,TRBV4-1,few
TGTGCCAGCAGTTTAAATGTCGTGGGGGGCAGAGGCTCCTACAATGAGCAGTTCTTC,CASSLNVVGGRGSYNEQFF,TRBJ2-1,NA,TRBV27,many
TGTGCCAGCAGCTTAGAGGGACTAGGCACCCACGAGCAGTTCTTC,CASSLEGLGTHEQFF,TRBJ2-1,TRBD2,TRBV7-9,once
TGTGCCAGCAGGGATGGACAGGGAAGTTCAGGTAGCAATCAGCCCCAGCATTTT,CASRDGQGSSGSNQPQHF,TRBJ1-5,TRBD1,TRBV2,NA
TGTGCCAGCAGTTCCCGGACAGGGGGCAATGAGCAGTTCTTC,CASSSRTGGNEQFF,TRBJ2-1,TRBD1,TRBV7-8,many
TGCGCCAGCAGCGGTTTTATGACGGGAGGGTACAATGAGCAGTTCTTC,CASSGFMTGGYNEQFF,TRBJ2-1,TRBD2,TRBV4-3,NA
TGTGCCAGCAGCTTACAGGGATTAAGGGAGCAGTTCTTC,CASSLQGLREQFF,TRBJ2-1,NA,TRBV11-1,few
TGTGCCAGCAGTCGCGGCCGGGGGGCGTTCTACGAGCAGTACTTC,CASSRGRGAFYEQYF,TRBJ2-7,NA,TRBV6-1,few
TGTGCCAGCAGTTTAATGTGGGCGACAGGGGCGGCAGATACGCAGTATTTT,CASSLMWATGAADTQYF,TRBJ2-3,TRBD1,TRBV27,few
TGTGCTACGGGGGGCACCTATGGCTACACCTTC,CATGGTYGYTF,TRBJ1-2,NA,TRBV6-2/TRBV6-3,NA
TGTGCCAGCAGCTTAGGGATGGGATCAGAGACCCAGTACTTC,CASSLGMGSETQYF,TRBJ2-5,NA,TRBV11-2,many
TGTGCCAGCAGCCAGACGACAGTCCGAATAACCTACAATGAGCAGTTCTTC,CASSQTTVRITYNEQFF,TRBJ2-1,NA,TRBV5-5,NA
TGTGCCAGCAGCCGGGGGATCGCTAGCGGAAGAGACGAGCAGTACTTC,CASSRGIASGRDEQYF,TRBJ2-7,TRBD2,TRBV5-5,many
TGTGCCAGCAGCCAGCGGGGGGGACCATTAAGACCGGATACGCAGTATTTT,CASSQRGGPLRPDTQYF,TRBJ2-3,TRBD2,TRBV14,many
TGCGCCAGCAGGGTCGGCAGACAAGAGACCCAGTACTTC,CASRVGRQETQYF,TRBJ2-5,NA,TRBV5-1,many
TGTGCCAGCAGCGCTATACCCGGGGAGCTGTTTTTT,CASSAIPGELFF,TRBJ2-2,NA,TRBV9,NA
TGTGCCAGCAGCTCAACCGGGACAGGCGGTTCACCCCTCCACTTT,CASSSTGTGGSPLHF,TRBJ1-6,TRBD1,TRBV25-1,many
TGTGCCAGCAGAGGACAGGGGGCCGATACGCAGTATTTT,CASRGQGADTQYF,TRBJ2-3,TRBD1,TRBV27,few
TGTGCCAGCAGGGTAGGGCGGGGGGGCCGGCAAGAGACCCAGTACTTC,CASRVGRGGRQETQYF,TRBJ2-5,TRBD2,TRBV7-8,many
TGCGCCAGCAGCCAAGAAGCAGCAGCTAGCTCCTACAATGAGCAGTTCTTC,CASSQEAAASSYNEQFF,TRBJ2-1,NA,TRBV4-3,few
TGCGCCAGCAGCGTAGCAGGGGGCAATAATTCACCCCTCCACTTT,CASSVAGGNNSPLHF,TRBJ1-6,TRBD1,TRBV5-1,many
TGTGCCAGCAGCCTAGACAGATCTAGCGGGAGACTTTATCAAACGGGCTACGAGCAGTACTTC,CASSLDRSSGRLYQTGYEQYF,TRBJ2-7,TRBD2,TRBV4-2,few
TGTGCCAGCAGCCTCGGACAGGCATTCTATGGCTACACCTTC,CASSLGQAFYGYTF,TRBJ1-2,TRBD1,TRBV5-6,many
TGTGCCTGGAGTGTGGGGCAGACCCCCACAGATACGCAGTATTTT,CAWSVGQTPTDTQYF,TRBJ2-3,NA,TRBV30,many
TGCGCCAGCAGCAGGGGACAGGGCGCAACTAATGAAAAACTGTTTTTT,CASSRGQGATNEKLFF,TRBJ1-4,TRBD1,TRBV5-1,few
TGCGCCAGCAGCTCCTACACGGATCAGGGTGCCGGGGCCAACGTCCTGACTTTC,CASSSYTDQGAGANVLTF,TRBJ2-6,NA,TRBV5-1,many
TGTGCCAGCAGTGAGACTAGCGTAAGCACAGATACGCAGTATTTT,CASSETSVSTDTQYF,TRBJ2-3,TRBD2,TRBV12-3/TRBV12-4,many
TGTGCCAGCAGCGCACTCGACACCGGCGCTGGGGGAGAAGCTTTCTTT,CASSALDTGAGGEAFF,TRBJ1-1,NA,TRBV9,few
TGTGCCAGCAGCTTAAGGGGGGGGGCCCAAGAGACCCAGTACTTC,CASSLRGGAQETQYF,TRBJ2-5,NA,TRBV7-3,few
TGTGCCAGCAGCTTGGCGGGTGATTCACCCCTCCACTTT,CASSLAGDSPLHF,TRBJ1-6,NA,TRBV5-7,many
TGTGCCAGCAGCTGGACCTTGGGGAGCAATCAGCCCCAGCATTTT,CASSWTLGSNQPQHF,TRBJ1-5,NA,TRBV7-2,many
TGCGCCAGCAGCCAAGCCCGCTCTCAGGCTAGAGGGAGAAGAGCTGGAAACACCATATATTTT,CASSQARSQARGRRAGNTIYF,TRBJ1-3,NA,TRBV4-1,few
TGTGCCTGGAGTGTGGCTAGCGGGTTCACAGATACGCAGTATTTT,CAWSVASGFTDTQYF,TRBJ2-3,TRBD2,TRBV30,NA
TGCAGTGCTAGGTCCCCAGGGGAAGCTTTCTTT,CSARSPGEAFF,TRBJ1-1,NA,TRBV20-1,NA
TGTGCCAGTAGATTTTTGGGGGTCGAAGAGACCCAGTACTTC,CASRFLGVEETQYF,TRBJ2-5,NA,TRBV27,NA
TGTGCCAGCAGTTACGATCTAGCGGGAGGGCCGAACGGGGAGCTGTTTTTT,CASSYDLAGGPNGELFF,TRBJ2-2,TRBD2,TRBV6-5,many